The 11 T cell receptor beta chains below all came from one sample that was sequenced in a study of blood T cell repertoires in COVID-19. The repertoire was sequenced with immunoSEQ multiplex PCR; TCRdb's copy has only in-frame clones and lacks some. The sample yields some 260,000 clones, around 85% seen once. Sequencing input: peripheral blood. These receptors were taken from a woman in her 40s with active or convalescent COVID-19.

The gene calls are TRBV30 and TRBJ1-1, with D possibly being TRBD1 (5 bases). The CDR3 loop spans 14 amino acids. From germline, CDR1 is GTSNPN and CDR2 SVGIG (reference sequence). V dropped 0 bases and J dropped 4 bases, with 12 bases sitting between them. The CDR3 DNA is TGTGCCTGGAGTGTTTTAACAGGTGGCACTGAAGCTTTCTTT. The encoded protein is CAWSVLTGGTEAFF.

J is TRBJ2-3 and V is TRBV11-2; D perhaps matches TRBD2 (7 bases). The germline V gene encodes CDR1 SGHAT and CDR2 FQNNGV. This CDR3 has 16 amino acids. V shed 5 bases and J shed 8 bases, with 23 bases lying between them. The CDR3 DNA sequence: TGTGCCAGCAGCGTACTTGACGGGGGGCCACCGGGTACGCAGTATTTT. Its translation is CASSVLDGGPPGTQYF.

The rearrangement uses TRBV2 and TRBJ2-5; D gene unclear. V was clipped by 6 bases and J by 4 bases, with 12 bases between them. Germline CDR1 and CDR2: SNHLY and FYNNEI. The CDR3 length is 13 residues. The CDR3 DNA reads TGTGCCAGCAGACGTCTAGTCGGAGAGACCCAGTACTTC. Its protein is CASRRLVGETQYF.

Many counts were recorded for this clone. The rearrangement joins TRBV12-3 or TRBV12-4 to TRBJ1-1, with 8 bases lining up with TRBD1. This CDR3 has 13 residues. V shed 5 bases and J 12 bases; nucleotides not matched to a gene: 11. The CDR3 coding sequence is TGTGCCAGCAGTCATGTGGACAGGGTGATGCCTTTCTTT. Translating gives CASSHVDRVMPFF.

The genes are TRBV7-2 and TRBJ1-1, with a weak D call TRBD1 (5 bases). Germline CDR1 reads SGHTA; CDR2 reads FQGNSA. There are 14 residues in the CDR3. Trimming took off 4 bases at V and 2 bases at J, with 11 bases between the two ends. CDR3 residues: CASSSRQFNTEAFF. DNA of the CDR3: TGTGCCAGCAGCTCCCGACAGTTCAACACTGAAGCTTTCTTT.

The chain is built from TRBV19 and TRBJ1-6, with 12 bases matching TRBD1. CDR3 length equals 16 residues. Germline assignment: CDR1 LNHDA and CDR2 SQIVND (reference sequence). The V and J ends lost 6 bases and 6 bases, in that order; junction bases with no gene match: 6. The CDR3 protein is CASSRDRGLSNSPLHF. The CDR3 DNA sequence: TGTGCCAGTAGCCGGGACAGGGGGCTAAGTAATTCACCCCTCCACTTT.

This clone has only one observation. The J gene is TRBJ2-7, the V gene TRBV10-1, with a tentative D call TRBD2 (6 bases). Trimming left V 4 bases short and J 0 bases short, with 13 bases between. This CDR3 region has 15 residues. Germline V lookup: CDR1 WNHNN, CDR2 SYGVQD (reference sequence). The CDR3 nucleotides are TGCGCCAGCAGTGGTCAGGTCGGGAGCTCCTACGAGCAGTACTTC. This encodes CASSGQVGSSYEQYF.

The rearrangement joins TRBV4-1 to TRBJ2-2, with TRBD1 matching 8 bases. The CDR3 sequence is 16 residues long. The trim removed 0 bases at V and 2 bases at J, leaving 2 bases unmatched. Germline CDR1 reads MGHRA; CDR2 reads YSYEKL. The CDR3 DNA reads TGCGCCAGCAGCCAAGATCCAGGGGGCAACACCGGGGAGCTGTTTTTT. It yields the protein CASSQDPGGNTGELFF.

This rearrangement joins TRBV12-5 to TRBJ1-5, with TRBD1 as a possible D gene (5 bases). CDR1 LGHNT and CDR2 FRNRAP come from the germline V gene. This CDR3 has 17 residues. V was shortened by 2 bases and J by 0 bases, with 14 bases between the two germline ends. DNA of the CDR3: TGTGCTAGTGGTTTGTACGGGGGGGGAAATAGCAATCAGCCCCAGCATTTT. Translation gives CASGLYGGGNSNQPQHF.

The V gene is TRBV27, the J gene TRBJ1-5, with TRBD1 as a possible D gene (5 bases). The CDR3 is 14 residues long. Germline CDR1 is MNHEY and CDR2 is SMNVEV (reference sequence). Deletions cut 4 bases from V and 7 bases from J, with 14 bases between. DNA of the CDR3: TGTGCCAGCAGTTCGATCGTAGGGGCCCAGCCCCAGCATTTT. Amino acids: CASSSIVGAQPQHF.

The genes are TRBV5-4 and TRBJ2-7; the D gene is possibly TRBD2 (6 bases). Per the germline V gene, CDR1 is SGHNT and CDR2 is YYREEE (reference sequence). V was clipped by 4 bases and J by 3 bases, with 20 bases between them. The CDR3 is 16 residues long. CDR3 loop: CASSPSIGTVYYEQYF. In DNA, the CDR3 is TGTGCCAGCAGCCCAAGTATCGGGACTGTCTACTACGAGCAGTACTTC.